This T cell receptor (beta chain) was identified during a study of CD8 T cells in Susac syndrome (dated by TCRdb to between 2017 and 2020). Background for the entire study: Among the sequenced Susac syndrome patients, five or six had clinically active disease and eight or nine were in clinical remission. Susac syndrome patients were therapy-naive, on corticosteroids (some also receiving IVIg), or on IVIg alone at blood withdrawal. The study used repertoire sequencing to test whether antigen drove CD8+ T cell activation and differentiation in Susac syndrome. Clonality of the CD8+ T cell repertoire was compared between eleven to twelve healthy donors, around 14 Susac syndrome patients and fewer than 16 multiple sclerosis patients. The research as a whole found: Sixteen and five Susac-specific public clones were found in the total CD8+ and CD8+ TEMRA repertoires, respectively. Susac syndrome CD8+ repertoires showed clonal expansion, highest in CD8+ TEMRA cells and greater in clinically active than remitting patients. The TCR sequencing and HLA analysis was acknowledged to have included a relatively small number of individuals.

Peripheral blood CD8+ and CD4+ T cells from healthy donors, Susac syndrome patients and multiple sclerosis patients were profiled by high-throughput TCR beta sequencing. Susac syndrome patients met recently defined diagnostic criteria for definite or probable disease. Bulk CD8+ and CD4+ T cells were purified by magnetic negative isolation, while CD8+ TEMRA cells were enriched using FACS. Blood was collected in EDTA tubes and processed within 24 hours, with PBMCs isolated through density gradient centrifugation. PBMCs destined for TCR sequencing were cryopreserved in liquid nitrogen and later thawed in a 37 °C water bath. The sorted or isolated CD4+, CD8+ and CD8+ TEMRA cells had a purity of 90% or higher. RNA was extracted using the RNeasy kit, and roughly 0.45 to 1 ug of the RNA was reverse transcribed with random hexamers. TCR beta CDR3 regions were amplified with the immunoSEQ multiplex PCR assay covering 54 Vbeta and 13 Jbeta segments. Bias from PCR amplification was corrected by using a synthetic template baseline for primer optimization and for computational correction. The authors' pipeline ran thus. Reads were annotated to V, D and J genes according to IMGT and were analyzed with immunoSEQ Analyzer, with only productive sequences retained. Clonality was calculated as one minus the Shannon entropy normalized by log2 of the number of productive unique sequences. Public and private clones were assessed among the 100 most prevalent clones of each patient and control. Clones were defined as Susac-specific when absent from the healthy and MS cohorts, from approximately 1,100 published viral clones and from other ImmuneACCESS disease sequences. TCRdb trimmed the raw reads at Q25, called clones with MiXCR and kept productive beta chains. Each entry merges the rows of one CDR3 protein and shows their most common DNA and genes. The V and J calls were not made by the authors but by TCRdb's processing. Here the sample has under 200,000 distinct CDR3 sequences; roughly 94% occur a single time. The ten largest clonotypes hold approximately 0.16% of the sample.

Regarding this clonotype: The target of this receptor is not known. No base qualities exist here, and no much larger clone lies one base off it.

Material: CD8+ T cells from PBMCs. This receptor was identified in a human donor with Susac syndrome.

The CDR3 reads as follows: CAWTPSGTDTQYF. The bases read TGTGCCTGGACCCCCTCGGGCACAGATACGCAGTATTTT. Here the chain combines TRBV30 and TRBJ2-3; no D gene call is confident. The cysteine opens and the phenylalanine closes a CDR3 of 13 amino acids. The only DNA kept is the CDR3, 39 bases in frame from the first base. Deletion took 4 bases off V and 1 base off J, with a span of 9 bases between the germline ends. CDR1 and CDR2, per the germline V gene (reference sequence), are GTSNPN and SVGIG.